This TCR beta chain was profiled in a study of T cell clones after liver transplantation. Study observations and caveats: In most of the 8 subjects, circulating graft-donor-reactive CD4 TCRbeta sequences fell significantly after transplant. Graft donor-reactive T cells may have migrated into the graft rather than being deleted.

Worth noting for this clone: Its antigen is unidentified.

The CDR3 extends over 17 amino acids. The V end lost 0 bases, the J end lost 6 bases, and 19 bases lay between the germline ends. CDR1 is SGHRS and CDR2 is YFSETQ in the germline V gene. The table came from immunoSEQ multiplex PCR; TCRdb's copy has only in-frame clones and leaves some out. The table has approximately 68,000 clones, approximately 80% seen once; the top ten hold about 0.6%. The TCR comes from a human donor who received a liver transplant. Sequencing used CD4+ T cells from blood, obtained before liver transplant. V usage is TRBV5-1 and J usage is TRBJ2-1; perhaps TRBD2 as D (5 bases). In nucleotides, the CDR3 is TGCGCCAGCAGCTTGGTCCTTTCGTGGGAGCCAACCAATGAGCAGTTCTTC. Protein product: CASSLVLSWEPTNEQFF.